Here is one T cell receptor beta chain with its context. What it binds is not known. This sample stems from a study of CD8+ T cells in alopecia areata. The overall study: In an open-label trial, patients got 5 to 10 mg tofacitinib twice daily. For 6 to 18 months, tofacitinib was taken, and 6 months off drug followed. Overall study findings and caveats: Higher clonality and more expanded CD8+ clones appeared in lesional than normal scalp.

The investigators collected lesional scalp punch biopsies and peripheral blood from alopecia areata patients. Germline CDR1 and CDR2: SQVTM and ANQGSEA. Trimming took 5 bases from V and 4 from J, leaving 12 bases between them. The CDR3 is 12 residues long. cDNA reverse transcribed from extracted RNA served as the sequencing template. Only in-frame clones appear in the TCRdb table, and some are missing; sequencing was by immunoSEQ multiplex PCR. This sample has about 150,000 clones, with around 55% found just once. This receptor was obtained from a human donor with alopecia areata. Here the sequenced sample was CD8+ T cells sorted from blood, taken at week 0. The V and J genes are TRBV29-1 and TRBJ2-7, with a possible D match to TRBD1 (6 bases). In nucleotides, the CDR3 is TGCAGCGTTACCGGGACACGATACGAGCAGTACTTC. Protein: CSVTGTRYEQYF.